This paragraph covers one T cell receptor (beta chain) sequence. This entry comes from a study of CD8 T cells in Susac syndrome. RNA, at roughly 0.5 to 1 ug, was reverse transcribed with random hexamers. Across 54 Vbeta and 13 Jbeta, TCR beta CDR3 was amplified with immunoSEQ multiplex PCR. A single record per CDR3 protein comes from TCRdb applying MiXCR to the immunoSEQ multiplex PCR reads. Here the sample spans hundreds of thousands of distinct CDR3 sequences, approximately 85% being singletons. Trimming took 0 bases from V and 7 from J, leaving 11 bases between them. CDR1 is SGHDT and CDR2 is YYEEEE in the germline V gene. The CDR3 is 13 amino acids.

The sequence was collected from a human donor with multiple sclerosis. The chain links TRBV5-6 to TRBJ2-7; maybe TRBD2 (6 bases). The sample comprised CD8+ T cells from PBMCs. The CDR3 loop is CASSLANAGEQYF. The CDR3 DNA reads TGTGCCAGCAGCTTGGCCAATGCGGGGGAGCAGTACTTC.